Below are 12 T cell receptor beta chains sequenced from a single sample in a study of T-cell memory formation after mild COVID-19. MiXCR was run by TCRdb on the 5' RACE reads, yielding one entry per CDR3 protein. The sample lists 300,000 to 400,000 distinct CDR3 sequences, 15% to 20% occurring once. Sample: PBMCs or a T cell subset sorted from them (not recorded which). These receptor sequences come from a man in his late teens or twenties who had mild COVID-19 (a few samples of this study predate the infection). Cell type and time point are not known.

The V and J genes are TRBV5-1 and TRBJ2-5, with D uncertain. The V end was cut by 4 bases, the J end by 4 bases, with 17 bases between. Per the germline V gene, CDR1 is SGHRS and CDR2 is YFSETQ. This CDR3 is 15 amino acids long. Here the CDR3 reads CASSPEPHLPETQYF. In DNA, the CDR3 is TGCGCCAGCAGCCCGGAACCACATTTACCAGAGACCCAGTACTTC. The complete variable domain, with remaining parts taken from reference TRBV5-1 and TRBJ2-5, reads KAGVTQTPRYLIKTRGQQVTLSCSPISGHRSVSWYQQTPGQGLQFLFEYFSETQRNKGNFPGRFSGRQFSNSRSEMNVSTLELGDSALYLCASSPEPHLPETQYFGPGTRLLVL.

The V call is TRBV20-1, the J call TRBJ2-1; D call uncertain. The CDR3 has 11 residues. Deletions cut 2 bases from V and 9 bases from J, with 8 bases between. CDR1 is DFQATT and CDR2 is SNEGSKA in the germline V gene (reference sequence). CDR3 loop: CSARPMVEQFF. CDR3 in DNA: TGCAGTGCTAGACCGATGGTTGAGCAGTTCTTC.

The chain uses TRBV6-5 and TRBJ2-7; no clear D. The germline V gene encodes CDR1 MNHEY and CDR2 SVGAGI. V lost 2 bases to trimming and J lost 6 bases, with 14 bases between them. The CDR3 is 14 residues long. The CDR3: CASSYGSVPTEQYF. The DNA of the CDR3 is TGTGCCAGCAGTTACGGGTCGGTCCCGACCGAGCAGTACTTC.

This clonotype has at least ten counts. The V and J genes are TRBV5-1 and TRBJ2-2; D gene uncertain. V gave up 1 base and J gave up 2 bases, with 0 bases separating them. This CDR3 comprises 12 residues. Germline-derived CDR1 and CDR2 are SGHRS and YFSETQ. CDR3 DNA: TGCGCCAGCAGCTTGAACACCGGGGAGCTGTTTTTT. It encodes CASSLNTGELFF.

This clonotype was found a few times. The gene calls are TRBV4-1 and TRBJ2-3; 9 bases are a match to TRBD2. V lost 0 bases and J lost 14; bases outside the gene matches: 12. Germline V lookup: CDR1 MGHRA, CDR2 YSYEKL. The CDR3 loop spans 15 amino acids. CDR3 in DNA: TGCGCCAGCAGCCAAGATCTCGCGAGCGGGGGGTTTAGGTATTTT. Amino acid sequence: CASSQDLASGGFRYF.

This clonotype was detected a few times. The chain carries TRBV4-3 and TRBJ1-1; 7 positions match TRBD1. V shed 0 bases and J 1 base; nucleotides not matched to a gene: 11. The CDR3 has 18 residues. Germline V gives CDR1 LGHNA, CDR2 YSLEER. CDR3 bases: TGCGCCAGCAGCCAAGACTACAGGGGTGGGGGGCAGAACACTGAAGCTTTCTTT. Translating it yields CASSQDYRGGGQNTEAFF.

A few counts support this clonotype. The chain carries TRBV18 and TRBJ1-5; tentative D call: TRBD1 (6 bases). Germline CDR1 and CDR2: KGHSH and LQKENI. The CDR3 is 13 residues long. V lost 5 bases to trimming and J lost 5 bases, with 10 bases between them. The CDR3 region is CASSRGADQPQHF. The CDR3 bases are TGTGCCAGCTCAAGGGGGGCCGATCAGCCCCAGCATTTT.

The chain couples TRBV7-9 to TRBJ1-1; maybe TRBD1 (6 bases). V shed 6 bases and J shed 0 bases, with 14 bases lying between them. Germline assignment: CDR1 SEHNR and CDR2 FQNEAQ (reference sequence). The CDR3 covers 15 residues. The CDR3 region is CASRGGRQLNTEAFF. As DNA, the CDR3 is TGTGCCAGCAGGGGGGGGCGGCAGTTGAACACTGAAGCTTTCTTT.

This chain uses TRBV10-2 with TRBJ2-7, with D perhaps TRBD1 or TRBD2 (6 bases each). The germline V gene has CDR1 WSHSY and CDR2 SAAADI. V was shortened by 2 bases and J by 2 bases, with 16 bases between the two germline ends. The CDR3 contains 16 residues. The CDR3 spells CASSEIGVGGAYEQYF. Written as DNA, the CDR3 is TGCGCCAGCAGTGAGATTGGGGTGGGGGGCGCCTACGAGCAGTACTTC.

This clonotype was observed at least ten times. The chain combines TRBV7-2 with TRBJ1-5, with 7 bases that match TRBD1. The CDR3 is 13 amino acids. Germline loops: CDR1 SGHTA, CDR2 FQGNSA. V shed 5 bases and J 5 bases; nucleotides not matched to a gene: 3. The CDR3 sequence is CASSIRGDQPQHF. CDR3 DNA sequence: TGTGCCAGCAGCATCAGGGGGGATCAGCCCCAGCATTTT.

This rearrangement joins TRBV7-3 to TRBJ1-1, with no clear D. The CDR3 covers 13 residues. Deletions cut 2 bases from V and 4 bases from J, with 8 bases between. Germline lookup yields CDR1 SGHTA and CDR2 FQGTGA. The CDR3 DNA reads TGTGCCAGCAGCTTAGCGGGGATCACTGAAGCTTTCTTT. This translates into CASSLAGITEAFF.

The chain is built from TRBV10-1 and TRBJ2-7; TRBD2 matches 7 bases. Germline V CDR1 and CDR2: WNHNN, SYGVQD (reference sequence). The CDR3 loop spans 15 amino acids. Losses at the gene ends were 5 bases for V and 5 bases for J; bases not matched to a gene: 12. The CDR3 bases are TGCGCCAGCAGTCCCCAAGGAACACGGGGGGACGAGCAGTACTTC. It encodes CASSPQGTRGDEQYF.